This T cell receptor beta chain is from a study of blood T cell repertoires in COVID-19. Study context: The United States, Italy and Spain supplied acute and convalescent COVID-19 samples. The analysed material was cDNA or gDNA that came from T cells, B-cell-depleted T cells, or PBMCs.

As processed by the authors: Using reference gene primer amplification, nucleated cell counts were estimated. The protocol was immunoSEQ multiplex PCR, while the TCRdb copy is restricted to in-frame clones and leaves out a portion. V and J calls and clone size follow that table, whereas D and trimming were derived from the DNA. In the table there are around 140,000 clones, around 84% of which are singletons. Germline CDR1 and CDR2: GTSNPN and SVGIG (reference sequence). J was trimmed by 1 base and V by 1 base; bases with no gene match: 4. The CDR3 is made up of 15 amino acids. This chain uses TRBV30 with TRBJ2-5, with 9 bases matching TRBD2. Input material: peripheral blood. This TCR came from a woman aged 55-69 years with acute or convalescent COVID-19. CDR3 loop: CAWSGGGGGQETQYF. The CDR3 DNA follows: TGTGCCTGGAGTGGGGGCGGGGGGGGCCAAGAGACCCAGTACTTC.